A selection of T cell receptor beta chains follows, all from one sample in a study of monozygotic twins with inflammatory bowel disease. After re-calling the 5' RACE reads, TCRdb lists one entry per CDR3 protein, DNA absent. The sample spans 190,000 or so distinct CDR3 sequences; the ten largest clones claim approximately 1.5%. Specimen: blood. The origin of the receptors is a human donor with ulcerative colitis or Crohn's disease, or a healthy co-twin of an affected twin (not recorded which). Both conserved end residues are part of each CDR3.

j_gene: TRBJ2-2; v_gene: TRBV7-8; CDR3aa: CASSSQWNTGELFF
j_gene: TRBJ2-7; v_gene: TRBV5-1; CDR3aa: CASSFATSGAAGYEQYF
j_gene: TRBJ1-4; v_gene: TRBV5-1; CDR3aa: CASSRGTTNVELFF
j_gene: TRBJ2-1; v_gene: TRBV15; CDR3aa: CATAGPYLNEQFF
j_gene: TRBJ2-3; v_gene: TRBV20-1; CDR3aa: CSPSRRRGADTQYF
j_gene: TRBJ2-7; v_gene: TRBV5-1; CDR3aa: CASSRDNAGSEQYF
j_gene: TRBJ1-2; v_gene: TRBV20-1; CDR3aa: CSAPSAGVSYGYTF
j_gene: TRBJ2-3; v_gene: TRBV27; CDR3aa: CASSPDRVADTQYF
j_gene: TRBJ2-2; v_gene: TRBV20-1; CDR3aa: CSARDWASGGPGELFF
j_gene: TRBJ2-1; v_gene: TRBV29-1; CDR3aa: CSVTGGSYNEQFF
j_gene: TRBJ2-1; v_gene: TRBV7-9; CDR3aa: CASSGETGRGEQFF
j_gene: TRBJ1-1; v_gene: TRBV13; CDR3aa: CASSRGRPLTEAFF
j_gene: TRBJ1-6; v_gene: TRBV19; CDR3aa: CASSLLAPTLRNSPLHF
j_gene: TRBJ1-1; v_gene: TRBV3-1; CDR3aa: CASSPYRGTEAFF
j_gene: TRBJ1-1; v_gene: TRBV6-5; CDR3aa: CASTRGIDTEAFF
j_gene: TRBJ2-5; v_gene: TRBV20-1; CDR3aa: CSASGSGGWLEETQYF
j_gene: TRBJ1-3; v_gene: TRBV28; CDR3aa: CASTPESSLYSGNTIYF
j_gene: TRBJ2-1; v_gene: TRBV13; CDR3aa: CASSPQGSPYEQFF